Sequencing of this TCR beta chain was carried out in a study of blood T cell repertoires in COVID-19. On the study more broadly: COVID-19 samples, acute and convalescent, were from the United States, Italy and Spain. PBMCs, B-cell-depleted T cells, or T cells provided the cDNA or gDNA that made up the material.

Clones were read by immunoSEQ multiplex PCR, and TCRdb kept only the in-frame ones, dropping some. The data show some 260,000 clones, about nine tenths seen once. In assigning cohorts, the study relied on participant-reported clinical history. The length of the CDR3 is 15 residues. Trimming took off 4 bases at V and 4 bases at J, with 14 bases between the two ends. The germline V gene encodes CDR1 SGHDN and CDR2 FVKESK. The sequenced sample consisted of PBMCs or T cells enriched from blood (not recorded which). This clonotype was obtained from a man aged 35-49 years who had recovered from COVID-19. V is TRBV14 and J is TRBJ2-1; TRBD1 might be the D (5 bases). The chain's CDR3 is CASSPTIDRYNEQFF. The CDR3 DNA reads TGTGCCAGCAGCCCCACAATAGACAGATACAATGAGCAGTTCTTC.